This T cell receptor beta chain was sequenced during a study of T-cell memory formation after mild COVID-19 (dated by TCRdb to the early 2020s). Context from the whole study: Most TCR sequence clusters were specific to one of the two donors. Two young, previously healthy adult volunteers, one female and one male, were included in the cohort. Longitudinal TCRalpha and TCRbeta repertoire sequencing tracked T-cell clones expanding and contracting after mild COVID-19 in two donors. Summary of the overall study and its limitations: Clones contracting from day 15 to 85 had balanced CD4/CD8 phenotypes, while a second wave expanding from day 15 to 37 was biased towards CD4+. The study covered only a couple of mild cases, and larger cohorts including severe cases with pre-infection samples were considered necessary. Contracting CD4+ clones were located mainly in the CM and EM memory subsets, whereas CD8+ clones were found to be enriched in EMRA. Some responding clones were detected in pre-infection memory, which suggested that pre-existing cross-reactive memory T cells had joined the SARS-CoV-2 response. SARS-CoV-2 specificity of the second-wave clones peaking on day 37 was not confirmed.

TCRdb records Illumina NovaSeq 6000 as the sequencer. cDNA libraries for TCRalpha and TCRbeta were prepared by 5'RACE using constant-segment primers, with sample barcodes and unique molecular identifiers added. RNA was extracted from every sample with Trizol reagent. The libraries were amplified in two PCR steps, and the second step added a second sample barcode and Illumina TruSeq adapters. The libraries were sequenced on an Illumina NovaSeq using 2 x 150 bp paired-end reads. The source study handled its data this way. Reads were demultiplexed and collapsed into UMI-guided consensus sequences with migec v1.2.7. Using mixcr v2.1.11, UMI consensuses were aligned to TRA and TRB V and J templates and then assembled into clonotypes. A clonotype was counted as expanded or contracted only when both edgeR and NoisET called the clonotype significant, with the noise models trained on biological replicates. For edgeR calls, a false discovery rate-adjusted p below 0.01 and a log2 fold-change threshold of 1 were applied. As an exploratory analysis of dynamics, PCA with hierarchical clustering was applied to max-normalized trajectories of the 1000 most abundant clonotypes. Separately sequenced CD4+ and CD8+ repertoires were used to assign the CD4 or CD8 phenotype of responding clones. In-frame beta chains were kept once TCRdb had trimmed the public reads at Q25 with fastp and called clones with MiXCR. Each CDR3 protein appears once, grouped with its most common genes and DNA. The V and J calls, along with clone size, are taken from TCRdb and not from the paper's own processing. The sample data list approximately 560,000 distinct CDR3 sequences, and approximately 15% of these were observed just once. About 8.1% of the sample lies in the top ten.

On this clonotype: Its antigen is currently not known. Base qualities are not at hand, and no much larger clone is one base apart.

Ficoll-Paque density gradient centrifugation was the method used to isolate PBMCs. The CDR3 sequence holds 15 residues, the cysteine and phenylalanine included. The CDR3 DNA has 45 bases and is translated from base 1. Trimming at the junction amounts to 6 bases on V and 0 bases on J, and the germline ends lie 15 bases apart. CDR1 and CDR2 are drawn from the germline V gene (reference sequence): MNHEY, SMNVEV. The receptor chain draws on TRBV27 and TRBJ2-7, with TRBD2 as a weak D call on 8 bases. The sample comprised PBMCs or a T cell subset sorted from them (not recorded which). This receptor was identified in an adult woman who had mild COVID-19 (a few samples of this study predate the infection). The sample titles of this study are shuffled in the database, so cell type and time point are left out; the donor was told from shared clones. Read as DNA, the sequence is TGTGCCAGCAGGCGGGAGGCAGGGGGCTCCTACGAGCAGTACTTC. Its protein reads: CASRREAGGSYEQYF.